This is a list of T cell receptor beta chains from one sample in a study of cytomegalovirus exposure and HLA in healthy donors. The table came from immunoSEQ multiplex PCR; TCRdb's copy has only in-frame clones and leaves some out. The sample shows 100,000 or so clones, approximately 86% of them seen only once. The sample was PBMCs. The receptors shown here come from a man younger than 35 in good health and CMV-seronegative. Each CDR3 is given with its conserved first and last residue. A D gene is named only where the DNA matches it firmly. Where a row states a size, it is once, few, many or the class of an expanded clone; other rows omit it.

J gene	clone size	D gene	V gene	CDR3 length	CDR3 DNA	CDR3 protein
TRBJ1-5	NA	NA	TRBV11-2	13	TGTGCCAGCAGCCCGAGATCGGGGGGGCCCCAGCATTTT	CASSPRSGGPQHF
TRBJ2-3	NA	TRBD2	TRBV10-1	17	TGCGCCAGCAGCTCCGGACTAGCGGGAGGCTTAGCAGATACGCAGTATTTT	CASSSGLAGGLADTQYF
TRBJ2-3	once	NA	TRBV27	15	TGTGCCAGCAGTTTTGTGGGGGCGAGCACAGATACGCAGTATTTT	CASSFVGASTDTQYF
TRBJ1-1	NA	TRBD1	TRBV4-1	15	TGCGCCAGCAGCCAAGACGGACAGGGGGTATCTGAAGCTTTCTTT	CASSQDGQGVSEAFF
TRBJ2-7	NA	NA	TRBV11-3	12	TGTGCCAGCAGCCGGGACTCCCACGAGCAGTACTTC	CASSRDSHEQYF
TRBJ2-7	once	NA	TRBV27	19	TGTGCCAGCAGGAGTGATGGAAGGGGCCGTCCGACAGGAAAATACGAGCAGTACTTC	CASRSDGRGRPTGKYEQYF
TRBJ2-1	NA	NA	TRBV7-9	17	TGTGCCAGCATCCCGACCTCGGAGGGGAGCTCCTACAATGAGCAGTTCTTC	CASIPTSEGSSYNEQFF
TRBJ1-2	NA	NA	TRBV6-5	14	TGTGCCAGCAGTTACTCGCTTTTCAGCTATGGCTACACCTTC	CASSYSLFSYGYTF
TRBJ2-5	NA	TRBD1	TRBV15	15	TGTGCCACCAGCAGGCACCAGGACAGGGGAGAGACCCAGTACTTC	CATSRHQDRGETQYF
TRBJ2-1	few	TRBD2	TRBV9	19	TGTGCCAGCAGCCCATCGGTAGCGGGACCCCGGAGCTCCTACAATGAGCAGTTCTTC	CASSPSVAGPRSSYNEQFF
TRBJ1-2	NA	NA	TRBV4-1	15	TGCGCCAGCGCCGCTGAGGCAGCCCTTAACTATGGCTACACCTTC	CASAAEAALNYGYTF
TRBJ1-1	NA	NA	TRBV6-6	15	TGTGCCAGCAGTTACTCTGCGGGCATGAACACTGAAGCTTTCTTT	CASSYSAGMNTEAFF
TRBJ2-1	NA	TRBD2	TRBV14	17	TGTGCCAGCAGCCGCCTAGGCCCTCCGGGAGGGCCGAGGGAGCAGTTCTTC	CASSRLGPPGGPREQFF
TRBJ1-2	NA	NA	TRBV28	13	TGTGCCAGCATCGACACCCGGAACTATGGCTACACCTTC	CASIDTRNYGYTF
TRBJ1-1	once	NA	TRBV29-1	14	TGCAGCGTTGCATTTCAGGGCGGGGGCACTGAAGCTTTCTTT	CSVAFQGGGTEAFF
TRBJ2-3	NA	NA	TRBV7-9	15	TGTGCCAGCATTCCCAGGGGTATTTCGACAGATACGCAGTATTTT	CASIPRGISTDTQYF
TRBJ2-2	once	NA	TRBV6-5	15	TGTGCCAGCAGTTACTCTTTGGGCGGGGCCGGGGAGCTGTTTTTT	CASSYSLGGAGELFF
TRBJ2-2	NA	TRBD2	TRBV18	16	TGTGCCAGCTCACCCCGCGGGGGACTAGCGTCCGGGGAGCTGTTTTTT	CASSPRGGLASGELFF
TRBJ2-7	NA	NA	TRBV28	14	TGTGCCAGCAGTTTTGTCGGGAGATCCTACGAGCAGTACTTC	CASSFVGRSYEQYF
TRBJ2-3	few	TRBD2	TRBV6-5	13	TGTGCCAGCAGTGAGCGGGAGACAGATACGCAGTATTTT	CASSERETDTQYF
TRBJ2-7	NA	NA	TRBV9	14	TGTGCCAGCAGCCCCGGACACCCCGCCTACGAGCAGTACTTC	CASSPGHPAYEQYF
TRBJ2-2	NA	NA	TRBV11-3	14	TGTGCCAGCAGCTTAGAACAGAAACACCGGGGAGCTGTTTTT	CASSLEQKHRGAVF
TRBJ1-1	NA	NA	TRBV7-2	14	TGTGCCAGCAGGCCCGGGACACCGAACACTGAAGCTTTCTTT	CASRPGTPNTEAFF
TRBJ1-1	NA	NA	TRBV10-2	14	TGCGCCAGCAGTGAGCAGGTCAGGAACACTGAAGCTTTCTTT	CASSEQVRNTEAFF
TRBJ2-5	NA	TRBD2	TRBV15	16	TGTGCCACCAGCAGTGGACTAGCGGGAAAGGGGGAGACCCAGTACTTC	CATSSGLAGKGETQYF
TRBJ1-6	NA	NA	TRBV30	14	TGTGCCTGGAGGAGTAGCTCCTATAATTCACCCCTCCACTTT	CAWRSSSYNSPLHF
TRBJ2-5	NA	TRBD1	TRBV7-9	14	TGTGCCAGCAGCGGGGACAGGGACCAAGAGACCCAGTACTTC	CASSGDRDQETQYF
TRBJ2-2	NA	TRBD1	TRBV7-9	17	TGTGCCAGCTACAGCTTAGAAAGACAGGGAGTAGTCGGGGAGCTGTTTTTT	CASYSLERQGVVGELFF
TRBJ1-2	NA	TRBD1	TRBV10-2	14	TGCGCCAGTATGGGGACAGGGGCTAACTATGGCTACACCTTC	CASMGTGANYGYTF
TRBJ2-1	NA	TRBD1	TRBV9	15	TGTGCCAGCAGCGTAGGGGGACAGCTATACAATGAGCAGTTCTTC	CASSVGGQLYNEQFF
TRBJ2-2	NA	NA	TRBV4-3	20	TGCGCCAGCAGCCAAGATGAGGGACTCCCCTTACTCGCGAACACCGGGGAGCTGTTTTTT	CASSQDEGLPLLANTGELFF
TRBJ1-5	few	NA	TRBV5-4	15	TGCGCCAGCAGCCAAGGGAGGGGGGGCAATCAGCCCCAGCATTTT	CASSQGRGGNQPQHF
TRBJ2-1	NA	TRBD1	TRBV28	16	TGTGCCAGCATCCCGACGGACAGGAGAATCTACAATGAGCAGTTCTTC	CASIPTDRRIYNEQFF
TRBJ1-6	NA	NA	TRBV13	17	TGTGCCAGCAGCCCCCGGGAGGCGAGCTCCTATAATTCACCCCTCCACTTT	CASSPREASSYNSPLHF
TRBJ1-1	NA	NA	TRBV19	14	TGTGCCAGTAGTACTACCGGGTCTAAGACTGAAGCTTTCTTT	CASSTTGSKTEAFF
TRBJ2-2	NA	TRBD2	TRBV4-1	17	TGCGCCAGCAGCCAATTAGCGGGAGGGCCCTCCCCCGGGGAGCTGTTTTTT	CASSQLAGGPSPGELFF
TRBJ1-2	once	TRBD1	TRBV28	14	TGTGCCAGCAGTTTTCTCGGGACAGTCTATGGCTACACCTTC	CASSFLGTVYGYTF
TRBJ1-1	NA	NA	TRBV6-5	14	TGTGCCAGCAGTTACTCGGGGGAGGGGGGTGAAGCTTTCTTT	CASSYSGEGGEAFF
TRBJ1-2	NA	NA	TRBV6-6	13	TGTGCCAGCAGTACCCAGGGAGGCTATGGCTACACCTTC	CASSTQGGYGYTF
TRBJ2-7	NA	NA	TRBV28	16	TGTGCCAGCAGACCAAGTTCTTGGACTACCTCCTACGAGCAGTACTTC	CASRPSSWTTSYEQYF
TRBJ2-1	NA	TRBD1	TRBV4-1	19	TGCGCCAGCAGCCAAGAGGGAGTCAGGGGGACCGTGTTAGGTAATGAGCAGTTCTTC	CASSQEGVRGTVLGNEQFF
TRBJ1-1	NA	NA	TRBV4-3	14	TGCGCCAGCAGCCAAGTCGGTTGGAACACTGAAGCTTTCTTT	CASSQVGWNTEAFF
TRBJ1-1	NA	TRBD1	TRBV5-4	14	TGTGCCAGCAGCTTGGCAGGCGACAGGGCTGGAGCTTTCTTT	CASSLAGDRAGAFF
TRBJ1-5	NA	TRBD1	TRBV6-1	16	TGTGCCAGCGGTGACTATAGACCGACAGGGCATAAGCCCCAGCATTTT	CASGDYRPTGHKPQHF
TRBJ1-2	few	NA	TRBV4-2	14	TGTGCCAGCAGCCAAGACCGTACGGGGGTAGGCTACACCTTC	CASSQDRTGVGYTF
TRBJ1-1	NA	TRBD1	TRBV5-1	16	TGCGCCAGCAGCTGGACAGGGGCCACTAGTAACACTGAAGCTTTCTTT	CASSWTGATSNTEAFF
TRBJ1-1	NA	NA	TRBV7-3	12	TGTGCCAGCAGCTTAAGGGCGGGCGAAGCTTTCTTT	CASSLRAGEAFF
TRBJ2-7	NA	NA	TRBV28	15	TGTGCCAGCACTGCTCTTGGACAAGACTTTTACGAGCAGTACTTC	CASTALGQDFYEQYF
TRBJ1-1	NA	NA	TRBV7-3	15	TGTGCCAGCAGTCACCTGGGCGGGGCGAACACTGAAGCTTTCTTT	CASSHLGGANTEAFF
TRBJ2-1	once	TRBD2	TRBV5-1	14	TGCGCCAGCAGCCGGGAGGGTCATTTCGATGAGCAGTTCTTC	CASSREGHFDEQFF
TRBJ2-7	NA	TRBD1	TRBV30	14	TGTGCCTGGGAGGGCGGGACAGGGGGTAACGAGCAGTACTTC	CAWEGGTGGNEQYF
TRBJ2-3	NA	TRBD2	TRBV7-3	16	TGTGCCAGCAGCTTACTAGCGGGAGGGCACCCCGATACGCAGTATTTT	CASSLLAGGHPDTQYF
TRBJ2-1	NA	NA	TRBV6-5	15	TGTGCCAGCAGCCCTAGGACTATTCACTACAATGAGCAGTTCTTC	CASSPRTIHYNEQFF
TRBJ1-1	medium-sized	NA	TRBV6-5	13	TGTGCCAGCACCTACAGGGAGAACACTGAAGCTTTCTTT	CASTYRENTEAFF